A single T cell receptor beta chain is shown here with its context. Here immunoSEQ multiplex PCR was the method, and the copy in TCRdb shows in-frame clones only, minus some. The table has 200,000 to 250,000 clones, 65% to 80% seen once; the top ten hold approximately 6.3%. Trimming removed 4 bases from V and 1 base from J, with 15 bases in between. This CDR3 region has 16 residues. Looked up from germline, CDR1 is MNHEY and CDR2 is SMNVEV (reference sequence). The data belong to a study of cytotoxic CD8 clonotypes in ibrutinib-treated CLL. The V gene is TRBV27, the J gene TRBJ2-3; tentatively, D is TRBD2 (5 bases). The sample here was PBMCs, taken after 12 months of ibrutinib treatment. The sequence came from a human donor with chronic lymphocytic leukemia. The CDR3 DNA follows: TGTGCCAGCAGTTCACCCTTAGGGAGTGGCACAGATACGCAGTATTTT. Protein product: CASSSPLGSGTDTQYF.